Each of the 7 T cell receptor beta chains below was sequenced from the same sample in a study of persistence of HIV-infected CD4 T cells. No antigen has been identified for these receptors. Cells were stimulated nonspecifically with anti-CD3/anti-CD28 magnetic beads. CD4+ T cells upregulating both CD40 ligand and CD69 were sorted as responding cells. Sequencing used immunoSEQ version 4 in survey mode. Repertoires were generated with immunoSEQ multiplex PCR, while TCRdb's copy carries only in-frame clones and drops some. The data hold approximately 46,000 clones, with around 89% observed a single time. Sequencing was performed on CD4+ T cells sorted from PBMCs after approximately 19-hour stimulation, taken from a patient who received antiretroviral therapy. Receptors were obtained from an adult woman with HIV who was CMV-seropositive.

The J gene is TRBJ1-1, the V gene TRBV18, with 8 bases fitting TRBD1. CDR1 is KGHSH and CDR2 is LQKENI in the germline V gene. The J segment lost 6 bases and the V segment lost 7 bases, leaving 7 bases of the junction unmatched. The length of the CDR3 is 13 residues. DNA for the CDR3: TGTGCCAGCTATTCCGGGACAGGCTCTGAAGCTTTCTTT. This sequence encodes CASYSGTGSEAFF.

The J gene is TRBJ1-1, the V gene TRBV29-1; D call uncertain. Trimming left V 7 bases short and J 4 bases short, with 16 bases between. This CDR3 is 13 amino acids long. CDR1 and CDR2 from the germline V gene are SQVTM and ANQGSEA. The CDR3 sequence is CSADPQRGTEAFF. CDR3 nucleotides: TGCAGCGCCGACCCCCAGCGGGGCACTGAAGCTTTCTTT. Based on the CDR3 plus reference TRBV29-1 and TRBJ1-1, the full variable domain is SAVISQKPSRDICQRGTSLTIQCQVDSQVTMMFWYRQQPGQSLTLIATANQGSEATYESGFVIDKFPISRPNLTFSTLTVSNMSPEDSSIYLCSADPQRGTEAFFGQGTRLTVV.

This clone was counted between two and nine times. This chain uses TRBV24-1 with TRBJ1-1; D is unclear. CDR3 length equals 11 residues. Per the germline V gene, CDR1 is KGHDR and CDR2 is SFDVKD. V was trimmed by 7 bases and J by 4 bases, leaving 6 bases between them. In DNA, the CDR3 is TGTGCCACCAGCTATGGCACTGAAGCTTTCTTT. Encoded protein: CATSYGTEAFF.

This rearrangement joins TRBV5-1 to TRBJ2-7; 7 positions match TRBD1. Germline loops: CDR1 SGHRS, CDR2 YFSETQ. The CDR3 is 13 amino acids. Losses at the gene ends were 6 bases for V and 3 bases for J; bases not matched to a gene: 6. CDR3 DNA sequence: TGCGCCAGCAAGAGACAGGGAAACTACGAGCAGTACTTC. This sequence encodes CASKRQGNYEQYF. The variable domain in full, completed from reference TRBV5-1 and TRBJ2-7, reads KAGVTQTPRYLIKTRGQQVTLSCSPISGHRSVSWYQQTPGQGLQFLFEYFSETQRNKGNFPGRFSGRQFSNSRSEMNVSTLELGDSALYLCASKRQGNYEQYFGPGTRLTVT.

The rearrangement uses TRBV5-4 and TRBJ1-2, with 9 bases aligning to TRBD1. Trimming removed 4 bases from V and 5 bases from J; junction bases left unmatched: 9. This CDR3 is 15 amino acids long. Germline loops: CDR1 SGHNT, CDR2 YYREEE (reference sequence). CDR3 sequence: CASSVMDRGTYGYTF. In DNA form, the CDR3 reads TGTGCCAGCAGCGTCATGGACAGGGGAACATATGGCTACACCTTC.

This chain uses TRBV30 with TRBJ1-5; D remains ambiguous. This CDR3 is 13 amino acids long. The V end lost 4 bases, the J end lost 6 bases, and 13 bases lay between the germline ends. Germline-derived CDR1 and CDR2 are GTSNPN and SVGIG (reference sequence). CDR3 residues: CAWNPQAGQPQHF. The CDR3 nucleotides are TGTGCCTGGAACCCCCAGGCCGGTCAGCCCCAGCATTTT.

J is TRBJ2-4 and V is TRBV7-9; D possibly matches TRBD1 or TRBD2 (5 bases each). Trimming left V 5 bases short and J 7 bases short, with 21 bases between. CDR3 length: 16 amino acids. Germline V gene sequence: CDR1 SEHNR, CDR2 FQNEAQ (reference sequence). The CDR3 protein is CASSHKRGGPDNIQYF. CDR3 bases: TGTGCCAGCAGCCATAAACGGGGCGGCCCAGATAACATTCAGTACTTC.